Below are 17 T cell receptor beta chains sequenced from a single sample in a study of blood T cell repertoires in COVID-19. Here immunoSEQ multiplex PCR was the method, and the copy in TCRdb shows in-frame clones only, minus some. This sample yields some 290,000 clones, of which around nine tenths are seen a single time; over 8.5% belongs to the top ten. Material: peripheral blood. All receptors come from a young woman with COVID-19, enrolled during active disease.

The chain couples TRBV12-3 or TRBV12-4 to TRBJ2-1, with D hard to call. The CDR3 covers 13 residues. V shed 5 bases and J shed 10 bases, with 15 bases lying between them. The CDR3 here is CASSPTISREQFF. The CDR3 DNA reads as TGTGCCAGCAGTCCCACTATTAGCCGGGAGCAGTTCTTC.

The chain is built from TRBV2 and TRBJ1-6, with TRBD1 as a possible D gene (5 bases). Trimming stripped 4 bases from V and 9 bases from J, with 19 bases between. The CDR3 has 16 residues. Germline V gene sequence: CDR1 SNHLY, CDR2 FYNNEI. The CDR3 coding sequence is TGTGCCAGCAGTGTGGGGGGGGTACGAATGGGTTCACCCCTCCACTTT. This translates into CASSVGGVRMGSPLHF.

This clone appeared once. This chain links TRBV27 with TRBJ2-1; the match to TRBD2 covers 12 bases. J was trimmed by 6 bases and V by 5 bases; bases with no gene match: 11. From germline, CDR1 is MNHEY and CDR2 SMNVEV (reference sequence). The CDR3 spans 17 residues. The DNA of the CDR3 is TGTGCCAGCAGTCACCTAACCACTAGCGGGGGGCTCAATGAGCAGTTCTTC. This encodes CASSHLTTSGGLNEQFF.

This sequence joins TRBV27 and TRBJ2-1; 15 bases fit TRBD2. CDR1 and CDR2 (germline): MNHEY, SMNVEV (reference sequence). V gave up 10 bases and J gave up 0 bases; unmatched junction bases: 7. This CDR3 has 17 residues. CDR3: CATSGLAGGISYNEQFF. In DNA form, the CDR3 reads TGTGCCACCTCGGGACTAGCGGGGGGAATCTCCTACAATGAGCAGTTCTTC.

This clone has more than one count but fewer than ten. Mismatch with germline at one junction end may stem from a read error. The chain employs TRBV6-5 and TRBJ2-7, with D maybe TRBD2 (5 bases). Germline V gene sequence: CDR1 MNHEY, CDR2 SVGAGI. CDR3 length: 14 amino acids. As DNA, the CDR3 is TGTGCCAGCAGCTACTCACGGGGAACGCAAGAGCAGTACTTC. Its protein product is CASSYSRGTQEQYF.

This clone has a single count. The chain uses TRBV5-1 and TRBJ2-1; unclear D gene. The V gene lost 0 bases and the J gene lost 2 bases, with 6 bases spanning the gap. Per germline, CDR1 SGHRS and CDR2 YFSETQ. CDR3 length equals 14 residues. The CDR3 coding sequence is TGCGCCAGCAGCTTGGGACTTACCTACAATGAGCAGTTCTTC. It is translated as CASSLGLTYNEQFF.

The chain is built from TRBV5-4 and TRBJ1-4; possible D gene TRBD1, 5 bases. The germline CDR1 and CDR2 sequences are SGHNT and YYREEE (reference sequence). V lost 3 bases and J lost 4, with 13 bases in between. The CDR3 extends over 15 amino acids. CDR3 residues: CASSSREGYNEKLFF. The CDR3 coding sequence is TGTGCCAGCAGCTCACGGGAGGGGTATAATGAAAAACTGTTTTTT.

The chain carries TRBV1 and TRBJ2-1; TRBD2 reflects the table's D call only, with no check against the DNA. TRBV1 is shown as a pseudogene. The CDR3 covers 15 residues. The CDR3 is CTSSQKRGPRHEQFF. The CDR3 DNA sequence: TGCACCAGCAGCCAAAAGCGGGGGCCGCGTCATGAGCAGTTCTTC.

The chain joins TRBV5-4 to TRBJ2-5; tentative D call: TRBD2 (7 bases). CDR3 size: 18 residues. The ends were cut back, 4 bases at V and 5 bases at J, with 27 bases in the middle. In germline, CDR1 is SGHNT, CDR2 YYREEE (reference sequence). The CDR3 region has the DNA TGTGCCAGCAGCCCCGGGGGGCGATACAGGCTGCGAGGGGAGACCCAGTACTTC. Protein sequence: CASSPGGRYRLRGETQYF.

This clone appeared once. The chain recombines TRBV19 with TRBJ1-1; D ambiguous. This CDR3 comprises 12 residues. The V end lost 3 bases, the J end lost 11 bases, and 13 bases lay between the germline ends. Germline CDR1 is LNHDA and CDR2 is SQIVND (reference sequence). CDR3 protein: CASSIVGNPAFF. The CDR3 nucleotides are TGTGCCAGTAGTATTGTCGGGAACCCCGCTTTCTTT.

V usage is TRBV25-1 and J usage is TRBJ2-1; tentative D call: TRBD2 (6 bases). This CDR3 region has 13 residues. V gave up 4 bases and J gave up 6 bases, with 10 bases separating them. CDR1 and CDR2 from the germline V gene are MGHDK and SYGVNS. CDR3 sequence reads: CASSGDLGNEQFF. The CDR3 region has the DNA TGTGCCAGCAGTGGGGACTTGGGCAATGAGCAGTTCTTC.

J is TRBJ1-2 and V is TRBV24-1; TRBD1 matches at 8 bases. The CDR3 runs 19 residues. CDR1 and CDR2 (germline): KGHDR, SFDVKD. Trimming removed 2 bases from V and 0 bases from J; junction bases left unmatched: 13. The DNA for the CDR3 is TGTGCCACCAGTGATTCTACGGGACAGGCATTCCAAGCTAACTATGGCTACACCTTC. The encoded protein is CATSDSTGQAFQANYGYTF.

J is TRBJ2-7 and V is TRBV3-1 (or the pseudogene TRBV3-2); D may be TRBD2 (6 bases). The V end was cut by 2 bases, the J end by 1 base, with 15 bases between. The CDR3 contains 16 residues. Germline loops: CDR1 LGHDT, CDR2 YNNKEL (reference sequence). CDR3 sequence: CASSQRARDSSYEQYF. The DNA of the CDR3 is TGTGCCAGCAGCCAAAGGGCCCGGGACTCGTCCTACGAGCAGTACTTC.

The chain combines TRBV5-8 with TRBJ2-3, with 7 bases that match TRBD2. J lost 6 bases, V lost 0 bases, and 10 bases had no gene match. The CDR3 sequence is 16 residues long. Germline V gene data show CDR1 as SGHTS and CDR2 as YDEGEE. The CDR3 region is CASSLGLRGSTDTQYF. For the CDR3, the DNA is TGTGCCAGCAGCTTGGGTTTGCGGGGGAGTACGGATACGCAGTATTTT.

This chain connects TRBV3-1 (or the pseudogene TRBV3-2) to TRBJ2-1; TRBD2 is a possible D gene (6 bases). The germline V gene has CDR1 LGHDT and CDR2 YNNKEL (reference sequence). CDR3 length: 14 amino acids. The germline V and J ends were trimmed by 3 bases and 13 bases, with 19 bases remaining between them. The CDR3 nucleotides are TGTGCCAGCAGCCATACCGGGACTCCCATTCCCCAGTTCTTC. It specifies CASSHTGTPIPQFF.

This chain connects TRBV24-1 to TRBJ2-1; possible D gene TRBD1, 7 bases. The length of the CDR3 is 13 residues. Germline V gene lookup returns CDR1 KGHDR and CDR2 SFDVKD. V lost 9 bases, J lost 0 bases, and 8 bases lay in between. The CDR3 spells CATQGGSYNEQFF. The CDR3 region has the DNA TGTGCCACCCAGGGGGGCTCCTACAATGAGCAGTTCTTC.

The V and J genes are TRBV29-1 and TRBJ2-2; D is possibly TRBD1 (5 bases). V lost 7 bases, J lost 1 base, and 10 bases lay in between. Germline lookup yields CDR1 SQVTM and CDR2 ANQGSEA. CDR3 length equals 13 residues. The chain's CDR3 is CSAPDRNTGELFF. The CDR3 DNA reads as TGCAGCGCACCCGACAGGAACACCGGGGAGCTGTTTTTT.